This passage covers 17 T cell receptor beta chains from one sample sequenced in a study of cytomegalovirus exposure and HLA in healthy donors. The PCR was carried out with 60 Vbeta primers and 13 Jbeta primers. Sequenced by immunoSEQ multiplex PCR; TCRdb stores in-frame clones only, minus some. The sample holds about 110,000 clones, 70% seen once. The sample consisted of PBMCs. These receptors all stem from a man aged 30 to 39 in good health and CMV-seropositive.

The chain employs TRBV30 and TRBJ1-2; D call uncertain. The CDR3 covers 13 residues. CDR1 and CDR2 from the germline V gene are GTSNPN and SVGIG (reference sequence). V lost 0 bases to trimming and J lost 7 bases, with 12 bases between them. CDR3 coding DNA: TGTGCCTGGAGTGTACTCGCCCGGGGTGGCTACACCTTC. Translation gives CAWSVLARGGYTF.

This clone was counted between two and nine times. The CDR3 here is CASRTSLTGYNTEAFF. DNA for the CDR3: TGTGCCAGCCGAACCAGTCTTACAGGCTATAACACTGAAGCTTTCTTT. This rearrangement joins TRBV18 to TRBJ1-1, with D possibly matching TRBD1 (5 bases). Germline CDR1 and CDR2: KGHSH and LQKENI. The CDR3 totals 16 residues. Deletions cut 8 bases from V and 2 bases from J, with 21 bases between.

The chain joins TRBV27 to TRBJ1-1; D is undetermined. This CDR3 region has 15 residues. CDR1 MNHEY and CDR2 SMNVEV come from the germline V gene (reference sequence). V was cut by 0 bases and J by 1 base, with 9 bases left in between. The CDR3 loop is CASSLSGPTNTEAFF. CDR3 sequence (DNA): TGTGCCAGCAGTTTATCGGGCCCAACGAACACTGAAGCTTTCTTT.

This clone has only one observation. DNA of the CDR3: TGTGCCAGCAGCCCAGGGGAAAATCAGCCCCAGCATTTT. Protein sequence: CASSPGENQPQHF. The V gene is TRBV5-5, the J gene TRBJ1-5; D might be TRBD1 (6 bases). V dropped 4 bases and J dropped 4 bases, with 9 bases sitting between them. The CDR3 is made up of 13 amino acids. CDR1 is SGHKS, CDR2 YYEKEE, per germline (reference sequence).

This sequence joins TRBV5-8 and TRBJ1-2; 8 bases are shared with TRBD1. V shed 0 bases and J 4 bases; nucleotides not matched to a gene: 2. Germline V gene lookup returns CDR1 SGHTS and CDR2 YDEGEE. CDR3 size: 14 residues. The CDR3 loop reads CASSLGDRFYGYTF. The CDR3, as DNA: TGTGCCAGCAGCTTGGGGGACAGGTTCTATGGCTACACCTTC.

In its sample, this clone was seen a few times. Other DNA variants within this sample encode the same CDR3. This chain links TRBV29-1 with TRBJ1-2; D unresolved. CDR1 and CDR2 from the germline V gene are SQVTM and ANQGSEA. The CDR3 is made up of 10 amino acids. Deletions cut 3 bases from V and 5 bases from J, with 4 bases between. This CDR3 reads CSVDSYGYTF. The CDR3 bases are TGCAGCGTTGATTCATATGGCTACACCTTC.

The genes are TRBV11-2 and TRBJ1-1; the D gene is possibly TRBD1 (5 bases). The ends were cut back, 4 bases at V and 1 base at J, with 10 bases in the middle. Per the germline V gene, CDR1 is SGHAT and CDR2 is FQNNGV. CDR3 length: 14 residues. In DNA form, the CDR3 reads TGTGCCAGCAGCTCCCGGACAAGGAACACTGAAGCTTTCTTT. Encoded protein: CASSSRTRNTEAFF.

J is TRBJ2-1 and V is TRBV11-2; 11 bases match TRBD2. Germline CDR1 is SGHAT and CDR2 is FQNNGV. This CDR3 has 16 residues. The V gene end was trimmed by 1 base and the J gene end by 12 bases; junction bases not matched to a gene: 11. CDR3 coding DNA: TGTGCCAGCAGCTTAGGACTAGCGGGGAGCTTTCATAGGCAGTTCTTC. It is translated as CASSLGLAGSFHRQFF.

The rearrangement links TRBV19 to TRBJ2-5; 12 bases agree with TRBD2. J lost 4 bases, V lost 1 base, and 4 bases had no gene match. The CDR3 is 16 residues long. Germline V lookup: CDR1 LNHDA, CDR2 SQIVND (reference sequence). The CDR3 DNA reads TGTGCCAGTAGTATAGTAACGACTAGCGGGGGAGAGACCCAGTACTTC. Translating it yields CASSIVTTSGGETQYF.

CDR3 sequence: CASSIFAGKARNQPQHF. The CDR3 DNA reads as TGTGCCAGTAGTATATTTGCGGGGAAAGCTCGCAATCAGCCCCAGCATTTT. The chain couples TRBV19 to TRBJ1-5; unclear D gene. Germline values: CDR1 LNHDA, CDR2 SQIVND (reference sequence). The CDR3 consists of 17 residues. With 2 bases removed from V and 2 bases from J, the gap between germline ends came to 16 bases.

Written as DNA, the CDR3 is TGTGCCACCGAGGAACAGGGGCCTAATCAGCCCCAGCATTTT. The encoded protein is CATEEQGPNQPQHF. The chain couples TRBV10-3 to TRBJ1-5, with 7 bases that match TRBD1. Germline trimming cut 10 bases from V and 4 bases from J; bases unmatched to any gene: 10. The CDR3 loop spans 14 amino acids. Germline CDR1 reads ENHRY; CDR2 reads SYGVKD.

This chain connects TRBV5-5 to TRBJ1-2; no reliable D call. This CDR3 is built from 16 residues. Looked up from germline, CDR1 is SGHKS and CDR2 is YYEKEE (reference sequence). The ends were cut back, 0 bases at V and 4 bases at J, with 16 bases in the middle. CDR3 in amino acids: CASSLVAGGPFYGYTF. CDR3 bases: TGTGCCAGCAGCTTGGTTGCCGGTGGTCCCTTCTATGGCTACACCTTC.

The chain has TRBV6-6 and TRBJ2-7; 8 bases map to TRBD1. Germline V gives CDR1 MNHNY, CDR2 SVGAGI (reference sequence). The CDR3 extends over 15 amino acids. V gave up 2 bases and J gave up 4 bases; unmatched junction bases: 7. The CDR3 bases are TGTGCCAGCAGTTACGTTCAGGGGGCAGCGTACGAGCAGTACTTC. Protein: CASSYVQGAAYEQYF.

CDR3 nucleotide sequence: TGTGCCAGCAGTGACACGGCGGGGACAGGGATTGGCTACACCTTC. Translated: CASSDTAGTGIGYTF. The V call is TRBV6-4, the J call TRBJ1-2, with TRBD1 matching 9 bases. Per germline, CDR1 MRHNA and CDR2 SNTAGT. J gave up 7 bases and V 2 bases, and 8 bases lay outside the gene matches. The CDR3 covers 15 residues.

The chain is built from TRBV2 and TRBJ2-1; TRBD1 matches 7 bases. Looked up from germline, CDR1 is SNHLY and CDR2 is FYNNEI. V lost 6 bases and J lost 3; bases outside the gene matches: 8. The CDR3 covers 15 residues. CDR3 bases: TGTGCCAGCAGAGGACGACAGGGCCGCTACAATGAGCAGTTCTTC. Protein product: CASRGRQGRYNEQFF.

V is TRBV5-1 and J is TRBJ2-7; 7 nucleotides match TRBD1. The ends lost 0 bases at V and 2 bases at J; junction bases unmatched: 8. Germline V lookup: CDR1 SGHRS, CDR2 YFSETQ. The CDR3 spans 16 residues. CDR3 in amino acids: CASSLELNRGPYEQYF. CDR3 in DNA: TGCGCCAGCAGCTTGGAGCTAAACAGGGGTCCCTACGAGCAGTACTTC.

The rearrangement joins TRBV6-4 to TRBJ1-1; D gene uncertain. Deletions cut 5 bases from V and 4 bases from J, with 11 bases between. The CDR3 has 13 residues. The germline V gene encodes CDR1 MRHNA and CDR2 SNTAGT. CDR3 region: CASSTRPGTEAFF. In DNA, the CDR3 is TGTGCCAGCAGTACTCGTCCTGGCACTGAAGCTTTCTTT.